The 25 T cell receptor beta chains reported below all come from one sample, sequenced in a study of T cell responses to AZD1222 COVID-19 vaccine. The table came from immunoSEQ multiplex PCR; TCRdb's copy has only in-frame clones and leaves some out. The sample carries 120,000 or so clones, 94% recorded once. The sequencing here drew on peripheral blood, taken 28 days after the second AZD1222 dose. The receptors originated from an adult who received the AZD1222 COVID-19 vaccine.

Written as DNA, the CDR3 is TGTGCCAGCTCCACTAGCGGAGTTAGCACAGATACGCAGTATTTT. This codes for CASSTSGVSTDTQYF. V usage is TRBV2 and J usage is TRBJ2-3; 8 nucleotides line up with TRBD2. The junction had 7 bases not matched to a gene; V was cut back by 8 bases and J by 0 bases. The CDR3 is 15 amino acids. Germline V gives CDR1 SNHLY, CDR2 FYNNEI.

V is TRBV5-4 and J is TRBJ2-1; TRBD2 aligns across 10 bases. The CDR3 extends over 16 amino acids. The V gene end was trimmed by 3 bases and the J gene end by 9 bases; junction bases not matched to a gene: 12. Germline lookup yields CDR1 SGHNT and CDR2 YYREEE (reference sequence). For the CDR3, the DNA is TGTGCCAGCAGCTCCGGGGGAGCGGGAGGGCCAGGTGAGCAGTTCTTC. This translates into CASSSGGAGGPGEQFF.

The DNA for the CDR3 is TGTGCCAGCAGTTGGACGGGACAGTATGAAAAACTGTTTTTT. Amino acid sequence: CASSWTGQYEKLFF. The chain employs TRBV27 and TRBJ1-4; 7 positions agree with TRBD1. Germline V gene sequence: CDR1 MNHEY, CDR2 SMNVEV (reference sequence). This CDR3 is 14 amino acids long. After removal of 4 bases from V and 6 bases from J, the junction contained 5 bases not matched to a gene.

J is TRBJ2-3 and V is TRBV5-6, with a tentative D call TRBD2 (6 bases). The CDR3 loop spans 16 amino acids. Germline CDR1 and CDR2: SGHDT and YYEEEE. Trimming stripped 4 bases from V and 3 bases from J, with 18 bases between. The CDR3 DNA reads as TGTGCCAGCAGCCTGGTCACGGGGGATAGGACAGATACGCAGTATTTT. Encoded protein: CASSLVTGDRTDTQYF.

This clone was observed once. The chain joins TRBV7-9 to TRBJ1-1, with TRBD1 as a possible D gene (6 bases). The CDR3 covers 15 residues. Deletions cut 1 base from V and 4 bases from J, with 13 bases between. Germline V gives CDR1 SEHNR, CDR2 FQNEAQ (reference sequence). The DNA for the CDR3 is TGTGCCAGCAGCTTAGGGAACAGGGATGGCACTGAAGCTTTCTTT. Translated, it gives CASSLGNRDGTEAFF.

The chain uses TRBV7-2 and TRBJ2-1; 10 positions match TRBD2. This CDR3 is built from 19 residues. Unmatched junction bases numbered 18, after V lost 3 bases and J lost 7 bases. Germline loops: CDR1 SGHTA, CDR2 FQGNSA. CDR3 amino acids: CASSFPRAASGGQGNEQFF. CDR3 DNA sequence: TGTGCCAGCAGCTTCCCTCGGGCGGCTAGCGGGGGTCAAGGTAATGAGCAGTTCTTC.

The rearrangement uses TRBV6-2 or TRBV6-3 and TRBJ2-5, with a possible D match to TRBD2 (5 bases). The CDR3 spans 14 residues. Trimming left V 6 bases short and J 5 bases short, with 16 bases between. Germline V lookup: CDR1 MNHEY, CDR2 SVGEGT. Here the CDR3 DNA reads TGTGCCAGCAGCCCGCGGATGGAGGTGGAGACCCAGTACTTC. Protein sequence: CASSPRMEVETQYF.

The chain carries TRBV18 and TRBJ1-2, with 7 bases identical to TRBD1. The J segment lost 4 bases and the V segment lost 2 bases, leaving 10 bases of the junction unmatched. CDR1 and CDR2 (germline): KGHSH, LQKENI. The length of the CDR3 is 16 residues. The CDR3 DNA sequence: TGTGCCAGCTCACCAAGGGACAGCCGGGCCCTCTATGGCTACACCTTC. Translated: CASSPRDSRALYGYTF.

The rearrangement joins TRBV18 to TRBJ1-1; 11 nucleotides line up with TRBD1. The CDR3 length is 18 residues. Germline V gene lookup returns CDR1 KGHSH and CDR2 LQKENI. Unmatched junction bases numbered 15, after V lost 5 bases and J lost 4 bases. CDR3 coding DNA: TGTGCCAGCTCAAAAGCGGTACCGGGACAGGGGGTGTCCACTGAAGCTTTCTTT. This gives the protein CASSKAVPGQGVSTEAFF.

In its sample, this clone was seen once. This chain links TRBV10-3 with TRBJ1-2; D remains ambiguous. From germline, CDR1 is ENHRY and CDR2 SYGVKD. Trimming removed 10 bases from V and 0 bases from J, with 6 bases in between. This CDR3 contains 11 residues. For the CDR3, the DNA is TGTGCCACGAGGGCTAACTATGGCTACACCTTC. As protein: CATRANYGYTF.

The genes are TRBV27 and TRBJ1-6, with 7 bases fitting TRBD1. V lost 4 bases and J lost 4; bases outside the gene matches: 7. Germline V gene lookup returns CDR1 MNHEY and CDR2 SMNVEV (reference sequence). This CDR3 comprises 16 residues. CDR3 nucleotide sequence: TGTGCCAGCAGTTCCGAGGGGGCAGAATATAATTCACCCCTCCACTTT. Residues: CASSSEGAEYNSPLHF.

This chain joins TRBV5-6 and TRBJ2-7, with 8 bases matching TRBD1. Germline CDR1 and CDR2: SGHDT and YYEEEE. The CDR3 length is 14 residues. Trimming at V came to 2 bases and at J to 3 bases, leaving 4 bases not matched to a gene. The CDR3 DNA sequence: TGTGCCAGCAGCTTAACCGGGACAGGCTACGAGCAGTACTTC. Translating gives CASSLTGTGYEQYF.

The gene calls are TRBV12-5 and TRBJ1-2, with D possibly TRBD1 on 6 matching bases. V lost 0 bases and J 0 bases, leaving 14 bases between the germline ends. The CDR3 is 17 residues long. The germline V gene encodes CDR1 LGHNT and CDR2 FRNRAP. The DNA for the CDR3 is TGTGCTAGTGGTTTGGTCAGCCCCGGGGGCCCTAACTATGGCTACACCTTC. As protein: CASGLVSPGGPNYGYTF.

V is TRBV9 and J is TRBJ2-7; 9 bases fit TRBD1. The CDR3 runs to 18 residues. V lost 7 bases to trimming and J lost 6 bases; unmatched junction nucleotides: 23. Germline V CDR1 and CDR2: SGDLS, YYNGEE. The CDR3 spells CASFRGDREIFWRGEQYF. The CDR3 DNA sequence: TGTGCCAGCTTCCGAGGGGACAGGGAAATTTTTTGGAGGGGCGAGCAGTACTTC.

CDR3 sequence reads: CASSSPHTGEPEAFF. DNA of the CDR3: TGTGCCAGCTCTTCACCCCATACAGGGGAGCCTGAAGCTTTCTTT. The chain links TRBV18 to TRBJ1-1; 7 bases agree with TRBD1. The CDR3 consists of 15 residues. Per germline, CDR1 KGHSH and CDR2 LQKENI. The junction had 13 bases not matched to a gene; V was cut back by 6 bases and J by 6 bases. Supplemented by reference TRBV18 and TRBJ1-1, the full variable domain reads NAGVMQNPRHLVRRRGQEARLRCSPMKGHSHVYWYRQLPEEGLKFMVYLQKENIIDESGMPKERFSAEFPKEGPSILRIQQVVRGDSAAYFCASSSPHTGEPEAFFGQGTRLTVV.

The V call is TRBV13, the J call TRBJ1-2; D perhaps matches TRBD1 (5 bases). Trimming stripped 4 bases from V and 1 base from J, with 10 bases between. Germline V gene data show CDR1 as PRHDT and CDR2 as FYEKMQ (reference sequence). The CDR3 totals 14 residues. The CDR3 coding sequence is TGTGCCAGCAGCTCTCACGGGGGTAACTATGGCTACACCTTC. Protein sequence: CASSSHGGNYGYTF.

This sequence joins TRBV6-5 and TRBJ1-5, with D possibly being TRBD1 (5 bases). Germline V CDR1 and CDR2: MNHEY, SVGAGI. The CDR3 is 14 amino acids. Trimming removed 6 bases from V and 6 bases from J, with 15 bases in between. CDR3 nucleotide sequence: TGTGCCAGCAGCCGCCTCGACAGAAGTCAGCCCCAGCATTTT. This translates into CASSRLDRSQPQHF.

CDR3 residues: CSASEGEPLSPLHF. CDR3 DNA: TGCAGTGCTAGTGAAGGGGAGCCCCTTTCACCCCTCCACTTT. This chain uses TRBV20-1 with TRBJ1-6, with TRBD1 as a possible D gene (5 bases). The germline V gene encodes CDR1 DFQATT and CDR2 SNEGSKA (reference sequence). The V gene lost 3 bases and the J gene lost 9 bases, with 15 bases spanning the gap. This CDR3 has 14 amino acids.

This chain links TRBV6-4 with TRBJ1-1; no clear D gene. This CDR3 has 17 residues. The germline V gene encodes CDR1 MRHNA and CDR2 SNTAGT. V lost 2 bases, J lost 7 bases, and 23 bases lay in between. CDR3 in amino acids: CASSDVADITTTREAFF. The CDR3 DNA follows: TGTGCCAGCAGTGACGTGGCCGATATTACCACGACGCGTGAAGCTTTCTTT.

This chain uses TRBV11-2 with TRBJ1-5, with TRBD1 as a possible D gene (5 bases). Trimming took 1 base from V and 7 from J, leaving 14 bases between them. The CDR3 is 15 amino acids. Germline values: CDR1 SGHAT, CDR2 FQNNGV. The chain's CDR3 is CASSLVSAGRQPQHF. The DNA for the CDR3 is TGTGCCAGCAGCTTAGTGTCGGCAGGGCGACAGCCCCAGCATTTT.

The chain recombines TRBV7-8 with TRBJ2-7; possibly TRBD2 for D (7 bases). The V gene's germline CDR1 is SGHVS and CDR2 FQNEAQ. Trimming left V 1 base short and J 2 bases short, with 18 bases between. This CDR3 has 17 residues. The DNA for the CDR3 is TGTGCCAGCAGCTTAGGGCAGGGAGGGGGGTCGACCTACGAGCAGTACTTC. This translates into CASSLGQGGGSTYEQYF. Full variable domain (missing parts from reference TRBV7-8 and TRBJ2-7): GAGVSQSPRYKVAKRGQDVALRCDPISGHVSLFWYQQALGQGPEFLTYFQNEAQLDKSGLPSDRFFAERPEGSVSTLKIQRTQQEDSAVYLCASSLGQGGGSTYEQYFGPGTRLTVT.

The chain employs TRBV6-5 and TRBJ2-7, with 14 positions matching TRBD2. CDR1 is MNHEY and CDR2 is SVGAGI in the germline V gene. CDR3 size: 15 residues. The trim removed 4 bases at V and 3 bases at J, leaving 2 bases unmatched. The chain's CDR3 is CASSWGLAGDYEQYF. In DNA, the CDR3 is TGTGCCAGCAGTTGGGGACTAGCGGGAGACTACGAGCAGTACTTC.

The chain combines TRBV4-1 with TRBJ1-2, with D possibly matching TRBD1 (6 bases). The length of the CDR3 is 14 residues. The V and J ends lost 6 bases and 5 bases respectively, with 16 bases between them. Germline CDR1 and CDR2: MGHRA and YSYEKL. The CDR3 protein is CASSLTGTIYGYTF. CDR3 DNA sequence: TGCGCCAGCAGTCTCACAGGGACCATATATGGCTACACCTTC.

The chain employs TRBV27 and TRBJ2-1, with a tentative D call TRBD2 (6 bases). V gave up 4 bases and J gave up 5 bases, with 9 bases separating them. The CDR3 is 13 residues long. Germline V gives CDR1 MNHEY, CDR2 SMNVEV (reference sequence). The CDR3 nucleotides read TGTGCCAGCAGTTCGGGACTGAACAATGAGCAGTTCTTC. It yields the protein CASSSGLNNEQFF.

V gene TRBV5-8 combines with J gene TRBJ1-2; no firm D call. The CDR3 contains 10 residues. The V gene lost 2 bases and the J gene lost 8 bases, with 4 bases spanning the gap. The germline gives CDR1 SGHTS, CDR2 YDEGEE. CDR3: CASSLVGYTF. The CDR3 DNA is TGTGCCAGCAGCTTAGTAGGCTACACCTTC. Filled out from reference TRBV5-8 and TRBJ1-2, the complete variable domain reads EAGVTQSPTHLIKTRGQQATLRCSPISGHTSVYWYQQALGLGLQFLLWYDEGEERNRGNFPPRFSGRQFPNYSSELNVNALELEDSALYLCASSLVGYTFGSGTRLTVV.